The source of this T cell receptor (beta chain) is a study of cytomegalovirus exposure and HLA in healthy donors. Study-level points and caveats: In a later analysis, TCR association rates varied by HLA locus: DRB1 most, HLA-C fewest.

The PCR employed 60 Vbeta primers together with 13 Jbeta primers. Sequencing used immunoSEQ multiplex PCR; TCRdb keeps in-frame clones, though not all of them. The sample holds roughly 140,000 clones, nearly 85% seen once. About this clone itself: The antigen is unknown.

The CDR3 runs to 15 residues. V lost 0 bases and J lost 3; bases outside the gene matches: 4. Germline V gene data show CDR1 as SGHDN and CDR2 as FVKESK. The V call is TRBV14, the J call TRBJ1-1, with 7 bases matching TRBD1. Specimen: PBMCs. The TCR sequence derives from a male donor in good health and CMV-seronegative. The CDR3 is CASSQEGQGDTEAFF. The CDR3 DNA reads TGTGCCAGCAGCCAAGAGGGTCAGGGGGACACTGAAGCTTTCTTT.